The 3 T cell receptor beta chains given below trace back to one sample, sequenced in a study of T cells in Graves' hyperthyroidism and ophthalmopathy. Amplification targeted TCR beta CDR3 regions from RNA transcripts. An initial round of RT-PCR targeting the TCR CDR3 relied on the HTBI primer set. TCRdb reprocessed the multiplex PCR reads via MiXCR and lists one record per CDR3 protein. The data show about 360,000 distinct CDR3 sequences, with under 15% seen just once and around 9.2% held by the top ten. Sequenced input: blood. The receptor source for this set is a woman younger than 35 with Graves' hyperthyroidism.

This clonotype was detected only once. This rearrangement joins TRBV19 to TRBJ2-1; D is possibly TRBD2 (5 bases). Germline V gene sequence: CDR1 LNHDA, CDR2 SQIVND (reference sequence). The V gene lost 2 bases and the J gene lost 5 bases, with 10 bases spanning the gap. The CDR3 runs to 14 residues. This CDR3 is CASSIRGENNEQFF. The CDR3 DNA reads TGTGCCAGTAGTATACGGGGAGAGAACAATGAGCAGTTCTTC.

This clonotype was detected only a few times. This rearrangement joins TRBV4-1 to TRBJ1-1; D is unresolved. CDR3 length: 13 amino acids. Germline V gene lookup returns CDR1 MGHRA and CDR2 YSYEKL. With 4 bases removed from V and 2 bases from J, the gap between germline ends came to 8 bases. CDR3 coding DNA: TGCGCCAGCAGCCTCAACAGTAACACTGAAGCTTTCTTT. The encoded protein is CASSLNSNTEAFF.

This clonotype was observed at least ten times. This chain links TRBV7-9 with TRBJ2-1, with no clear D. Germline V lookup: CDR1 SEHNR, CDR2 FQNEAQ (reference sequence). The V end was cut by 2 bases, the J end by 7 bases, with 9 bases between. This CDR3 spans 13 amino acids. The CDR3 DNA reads TGTGCCAGCAGCTTATCGATTGCTAATGAGCAGTTCTTC. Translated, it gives CASSLSIANEQFF.